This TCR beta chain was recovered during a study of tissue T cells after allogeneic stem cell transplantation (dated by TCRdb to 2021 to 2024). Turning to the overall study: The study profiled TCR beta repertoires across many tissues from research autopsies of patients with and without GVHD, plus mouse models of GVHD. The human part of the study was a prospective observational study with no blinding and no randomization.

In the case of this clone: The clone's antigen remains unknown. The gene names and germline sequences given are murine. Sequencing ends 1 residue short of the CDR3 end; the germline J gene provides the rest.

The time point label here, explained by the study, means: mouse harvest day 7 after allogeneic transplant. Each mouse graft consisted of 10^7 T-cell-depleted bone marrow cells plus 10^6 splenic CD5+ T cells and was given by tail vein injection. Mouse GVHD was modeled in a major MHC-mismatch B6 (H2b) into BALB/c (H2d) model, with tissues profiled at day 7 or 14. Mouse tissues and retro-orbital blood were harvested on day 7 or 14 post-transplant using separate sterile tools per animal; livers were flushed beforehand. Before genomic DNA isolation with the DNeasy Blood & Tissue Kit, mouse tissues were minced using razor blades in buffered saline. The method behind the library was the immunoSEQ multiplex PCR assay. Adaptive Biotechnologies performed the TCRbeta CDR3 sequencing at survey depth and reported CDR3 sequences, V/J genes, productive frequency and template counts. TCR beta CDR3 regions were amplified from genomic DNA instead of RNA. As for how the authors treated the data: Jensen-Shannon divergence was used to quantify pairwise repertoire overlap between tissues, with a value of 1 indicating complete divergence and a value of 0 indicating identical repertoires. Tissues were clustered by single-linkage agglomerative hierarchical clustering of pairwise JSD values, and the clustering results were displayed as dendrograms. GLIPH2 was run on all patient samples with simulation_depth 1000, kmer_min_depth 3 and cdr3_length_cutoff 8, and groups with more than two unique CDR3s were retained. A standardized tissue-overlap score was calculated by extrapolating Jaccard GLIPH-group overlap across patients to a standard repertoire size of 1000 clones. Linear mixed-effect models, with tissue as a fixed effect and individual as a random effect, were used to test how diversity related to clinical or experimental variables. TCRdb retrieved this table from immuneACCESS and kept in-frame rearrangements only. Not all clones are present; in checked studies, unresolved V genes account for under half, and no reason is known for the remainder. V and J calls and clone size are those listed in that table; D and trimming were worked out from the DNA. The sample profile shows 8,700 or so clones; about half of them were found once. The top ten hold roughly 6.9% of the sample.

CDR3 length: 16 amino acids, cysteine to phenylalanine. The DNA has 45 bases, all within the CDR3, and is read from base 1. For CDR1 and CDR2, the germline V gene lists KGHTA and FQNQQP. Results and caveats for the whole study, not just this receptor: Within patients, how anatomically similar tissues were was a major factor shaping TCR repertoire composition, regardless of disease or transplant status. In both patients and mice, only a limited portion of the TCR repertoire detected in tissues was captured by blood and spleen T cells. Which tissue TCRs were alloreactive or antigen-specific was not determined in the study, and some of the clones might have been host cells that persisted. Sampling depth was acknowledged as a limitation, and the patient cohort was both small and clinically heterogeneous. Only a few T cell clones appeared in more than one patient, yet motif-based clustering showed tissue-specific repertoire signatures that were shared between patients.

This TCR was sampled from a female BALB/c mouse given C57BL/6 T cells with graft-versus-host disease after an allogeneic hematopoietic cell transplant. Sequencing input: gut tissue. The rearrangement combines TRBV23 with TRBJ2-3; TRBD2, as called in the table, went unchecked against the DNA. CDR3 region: CSSSQSGLGGAETLYF. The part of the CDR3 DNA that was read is TGCTCCAGCAGTCAATCAGGTCTGGGGGGTGCAGAAACGCTGTAT.